Shown below are 22 T cell receptor beta chains from a single sample sequenced in a study of HIV-infected children after antiretroviral therapy interruption. The treatment was: PENTA 11 planned treatment interruption arm or continuous ART arm. Unique molecular identifiers were included in an RNA-based 3' RACE TCR library. Each CDR3 protein is one row after TCRdb ran MiXCR on the 3' RACE reads. Of around 41,000 distinct CDR3 sequences listed, about 7% are singletons. Sequencing was performed on CD45RA+ CD4+ T cells from PBMCs, pooled from several time points, taken from a donor given antiretroviral therapy, either interrupted or continuous. The subset denotes: naive CD4+ CD45RA+ CD45RO- T cells. The receptors here all came from a pool of human donors with HIV.

This clonotype has at least ten counts. The rearrangement uses TRBV3-1 and TRBJ1-1; D not certain. The CDR3 length is 14 residues. Per the germline V gene, CDR1 is LGHDT and CDR2 is YNNKEL (reference sequence). V lost 4 bases, J lost 1 base, and 10 bases lay in between. Here the CDR3 reads CASSPWRTNTEAFF. The CDR3 nucleotides are TGTGCCAGCAGCCCCTGGCGCACGAACACTGAAGCTTTCTTT.

The chain is built from TRBV13 and TRBJ2-7; D possibly corresponds to TRBD1 (7 bases). This CDR3 has 19 residues. The germline V gene encodes CDR1 PRHDT and CDR2 FYEKMQ (reference sequence). With 5 bases removed from V and 3 bases from J, the gap between germline ends came to 29 bases. The CDR3 region is CASSDAFRGTAAINYEQYF. CDR3 nucleotide sequence: TGTGCCAGCAGCGACGCGTTCCGCGGGACAGCCGCCATCAACTACGAGCAGTACTTC.

This clonotype showed up just a few times. The chain uses TRBV28 and TRBJ2-7, with 11 nucleotides matching TRBD2. The CDR3 loop spans 15 amino acids. The V and J ends lost 7 bases and 1 base, in that order; junction bases with no gene match: 6. Germline CDR1 reads MDHEN; CDR2 reads SYDVKM. As DNA, the CDR3 is TGTGCCAGCATCTCTACTAGCGGGAGATCCTACGAGCAGTACTTC. Residues: CASISTSGRSYEQYF. Complete variable domain (other parts from reference TRBV28 and TRBJ2-7): DVKVTQSSRYLVKRTGEKVFLECVQDMDHENMFWYRQDPGLGLRLIYFSYDVKMKEKGDIPEGYSVSREKKERFSLILESASTNQTSMYLCASISTSGRSYEQYFGPGTRLTVT.

This clonotype was detected many times. Here the CDR3 reads CASSQRDGSNQPQHF. The CDR3 DNA reads as TGCGCCAGCAGCCAGCGGGACGGAAGCAATCAGCCCCAGCATTTT. The chain has TRBV4-1 and TRBJ1-5; weak D call: TRBD1 (5 bases). Germline V lookup: CDR1 MGHRA, CDR2 YSYEKL. The V gene lost 3 bases and the J gene lost 1 base, with 10 bases spanning the gap. CDR3 length equals 15 residues.

The V call is TRBV4-2, the J call TRBJ1-1, with D unresolved. The CDR3 has 15 amino acids. The germline CDR1 and CDR2 sequences are LGHNA and YNFKEQ. V was shortened by 0 bases and J by 2 bases, with 10 bases between the two germline ends. Written as DNA, the CDR3 is TGTGCCAGCAGCCAAGATCCCCGCCATAACACTGAAGCTTTCTTT. This encodes CASSQDPRHNTEAFF.

This clonotype was seen at least ten times. The rearrangement joins TRBV28 to TRBJ2-6; D gene unclear. V gave up 3 bases and J gave up 1 base, with 7 bases separating them. The CDR3 runs to 15 residues. Germline V CDR1 and CDR2: MDHEN, SYDVKM. CDR3 loop: CASSFLGSGANVLTF. DNA for the CDR3: TGTGCCAGCAGTTTTCTCGGGTCTGGGGCCAACGTCCTGACTTTC.

This clonotype occurred many times. This rearrangement joins TRBV12-3 or TRBV12-4 to TRBJ2-7, with 14 bases lining up with TRBD2. Losses at the gene ends were 3 bases for V and 5 bases for J; bases not matched to a gene: 3. This CDR3 is built from 15 residues. The CDR3 protein is CASSFQGLAGDEQYF. CDR3 coding DNA: TGTGCCAGCAGTTTTCAGGGACTAGCGGGAGACGAGCAGTACTTC.

At least ten counts were recorded for this clonotype. The V and J genes are TRBV5-5 and TRBJ1-5; possibly TRBD1 for D (6 bases). The CDR3 extends over 15 amino acids. V lost 1 base to trimming and J lost 2 bases, with 10 bases between them. Germline-derived CDR1 and CDR2 are SGHKS and YYEKEE (reference sequence). Written as DNA, the CDR3 is TGTGCCAGCAGCTTGCAGGGGTTTGGCAATCAGCCCCAGCATTTT. It translates to CASSLQGFGNQPQHF.

This clonotype was detected many times. The V and J genes are TRBV20-1 and TRBJ1-2, with 11 positions matching TRBD1. From germline, CDR1 is DFQATT and CDR2 SNEGSKA (reference sequence). The CDR3 spans 13 residues. Trimming at V came to 5 bases and at J to 4 bases, leaving 3 bases not matched to a gene. The CDR3 reads CSARDRGIYGYTF. The CDR3 DNA reads as TGCAGTGCTCGGGACAGGGGGATCTATGGCTACACCTTC.

This clonotype has a handful of counts. The rearrangement joins TRBV2 to TRBJ2-5; D unresolved. Germline CDR1 SNHLY, CDR2 FYNNEI. The CDR3 runs to 15 residues. V was cut by 3 bases and J by 2 bases, with 13 bases left in between. The CDR3 DNA reads as TGTGCCAGCAGTGAGTCGCCAGGCCCACAAGAGACCCAGTACTTC. It codes for CASSESPGPQETQYF.

For the CDR3, the DNA is TGTGCCAGCAGCTCACCCCGACGTACTCCCCGAGACGGGGAGCTGTTTTTT. It specifies CASSSPRRTPRDGELFF. The genes are TRBV7-2 and TRBJ2-2; D remains unclear. CDR1 SGHTA and CDR2 FQGNSA come from the germline V gene. There are 17 residues in the CDR3. Trimming stripped 4 bases from V and 7 bases from J, with 22 bases between.

This clonotype was found a few times. This chain links TRBV29-1 with TRBJ2-1; 10 bases align to TRBD2. Germline V CDR1 and CDR2: SQVTM, ANQGSEA. The CDR3 is 14 residues long. The V and J ends lost 6 bases and 1 base, in that order; junction bases with no gene match: 3. The CDR3 sequence: CSVGLARSYNEQFF. DNA for the CDR3: TGCAGCGTGGGACTAGCGAGATCCTACAATGAGCAGTTCTTC.

There are many counts of this clonotype. This sequence joins TRBV3-1 and TRBJ2-1; 11 nucleotides align to TRBD2. V trimming: 7 bases; J trimming: 4 bases; junction bases outside the gene matches: 6. The CDR3 consists of 15 residues. Germline-derived CDR1 and CDR2 are LGHDT and YNNKEL (reference sequence). This CDR3 reads CASKLAGGGYNEQFF. Written as DNA, the CDR3 is TGTGCCAGCAAGCTAGCGGGGGGTGGGTACAATGAGCAGTTCTTC.

V gene TRBV28 combines with J gene TRBJ2-5; TRBD1 might be the D (5 bases). The V and J ends lost 5 bases and 4 bases respectively, with 14 bases between them. Germline V gene data show CDR1 as MDHEN and CDR2 as SYDVKM. The CDR3 length is 14 residues. CDR3 residues: CASSPYDSRETQYF. The CDR3 DNA reads as TGTGCCAGCAGTCCCTACGACAGTCGAGAGACCCAGTACTTC.

In this sample, this clonotype turned up many times. The chain's CDR3 is CASNFGGRGEQYF. CDR3 coding DNA: TGTGCCAGCAACTTTGGGGGCCGGGGCGAGCAGTACTTC. The chain recombines TRBV27 with TRBJ2-7, with a weak D call TRBD1 (6 bases). This CDR3 comprises 13 residues. V dropped 7 bases and J dropped 6 bases, with 16 bases sitting between them. Germline CDR1 reads MNHEY; CDR2 reads SMNVEV (reference sequence).

This clonotype was observed at least ten times. This sequence joins TRBV7-2 and TRBJ2-7; D assignment may be TRBD1 or TRBD2 (5 bases each). The germline CDR1 and CDR2 sequences are SGHTA and FQGNSA. The ends were cut back, 5 bases at V and 0 bases at J, with 14 bases in the middle. The CDR3 totals 15 residues. The CDR3 spells CASSRRDASSYEQYF. CDR3 nucleotide sequence: TGTGCCAGCAGCCGCAGGGACGCGAGCTCCTACGAGCAGTACTTC.

Ten or more counts support this clonotype. The chain couples TRBV18 to TRBJ2-7; 8 positions agree with TRBD1. The junction had 5 bases not matched to a gene; V was cut back by 7 bases and J by 3 bases. Germline CDR1 reads KGHSH; CDR2 reads LQKENI. The CDR3 has 13 amino acids. The CDR3 loop is CASCQGALYEQYF. Written as DNA, the CDR3 is TGTGCCAGCTGCCAGGGGGCCCTCTACGAGCAGTACTTC.

The chain links TRBV27 to TRBJ2-1; 7 bases map to TRBD2. Germline CDR1 and CDR2: MNHEY and SMNVEV (reference sequence). The CDR3 spans 17 residues. Trimming removed 1 base from V and 5 bases from J; junction bases left unmatched: 11. The CDR3 protein is CASSLFFQERGDNEQFF. In nucleotides, the CDR3 is TGTGCCAGCAGTTTATTTTTTCAGGAGCGGGGAGACAATGAGCAGTTCTTC.

This chain joins TRBV11-3 and TRBJ2-1, with 13 bases that match TRBD2. Losses at the gene ends were 5 bases for V and 5 bases for J; bases not matched to a gene: 3. Looked up from germline, CDR1 is SGHNT and CDR2 is YENEEA. The CDR3 is made up of 15 amino acids. The DNA of the CDR3 is TGTGCCAGCAGCCCCGGACTAGCGGGAGACAATGAGCAGTTCTTC. Translating gives CASSPGLAGDNEQFF.

Ten or more counts support this clonotype. The chain joins TRBV19 to TRBJ2-1; D unclear. Trimming took off 9 bases at V and 9 bases at J, with 9 bases between the two ends. Germline values: CDR1 LNHDA, CDR2 SQIVND (reference sequence). The CDR3 is made up of 10 amino acids. The DNA of the CDR3 is TGTGCCAGCAGTTTTATTGAGCAGTTCTTC. As protein: CASSFIEQFF.

This clonotype was detected ten times or more. The rearrangement joins TRBV20-1 to TRBJ2-7; a possible D gene is TRBD1 (5 bases). Per germline, CDR1 DFQATT and CDR2 SNEGSKA (reference sequence). CDR3 length: 12 amino acids. V lost 6 bases to trimming and J lost 3 bases, with 12 bases between them. This CDR3 is CSADNRNYEQYF. CDR3 in DNA: TGCAGTGCGGATAACAGGAACTACGAGCAGTACTTC.

There are many counts of this clonotype. The genes are TRBV6-1 and TRBJ2-7; D gene unclear. The germline V gene has CDR1 MNHNS and CDR2 SASEGT. The CDR3 consists of 14 residues. Trimming pared 1 base from V and 8 bases from J, leaving 15 bases between. For the CDR3, the DNA is TGTGCCAGCAGTGAAGGTTTCAGTGCCGCCCAGCAGTACTTC. Amino acids: CASSEGFSAAQQYF.